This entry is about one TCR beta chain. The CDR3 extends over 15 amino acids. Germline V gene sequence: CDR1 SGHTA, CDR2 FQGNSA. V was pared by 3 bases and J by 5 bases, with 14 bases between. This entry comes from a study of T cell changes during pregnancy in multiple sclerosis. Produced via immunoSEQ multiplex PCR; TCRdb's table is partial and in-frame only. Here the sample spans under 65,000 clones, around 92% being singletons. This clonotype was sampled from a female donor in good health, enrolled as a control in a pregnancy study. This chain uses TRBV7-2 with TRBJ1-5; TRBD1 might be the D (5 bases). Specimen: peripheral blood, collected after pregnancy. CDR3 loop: CASSFRQGRDQPQHF. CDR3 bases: TGTGCCAGCAGCTTTCGCCAGGGTAGGGATCAGCCCCAGCATTTT.